The TCR beta chain under discussion was sequenced for a study of beta chain features in type 1 diabetes. Whole-study findings and limits: Moderate but significant shortening of TCRB CDR3s was recorded in all four CD4+ subsets from Type 1 diabetes patients.

This clone was counted between two and nine times. As yet, its antigen is unknown. Expressed TCRB transcripts were sequenced because the isolated RNA had all been reverse transcribed beforehand. Measured with immunoSEQ multiplex PCR; TCRdb has only the in-frame clones, and not every one. Of roughly 260,000 clones in the sample, about a fifth are singletons; the top ten hold less than 0.03%. This CDR3 contains 15 residues. Trimming removed 3 bases from V and 0 bases from J, with 11 bases in between. CDR1 is MDHEN, CDR2 SYDVKM, per germline. The TCR sequence derives from a woman in her forties with type 1 diabetes. Sequencing was done on a sample of naive CD4+ T cells from blood. The chain combines TRBV28 with TRBJ2-5; TRBD2 is a possible D gene (6 bases). CDR3 protein: CASSFGSGNQETQYF. The CDR3 nucleotides are TGTGCCAGCAGTTTCGGGAGTGGCAACCAAGAGACCCAGTACTTC. The full variable domain, with the rest looked up from reference TRBV28 and TRBJ2-5, is DVKVTQSSRYLVKRTGEKVFLECVQDMDHENMFWYRQDPGLGLRLIYFSYDVKMKEKGDIPEGYSVSREKKERFSLILESASTNQTSMYLCASSFGSGNQETQYFGPGTRLLVL.